The rows below give T cell receptor beta chains drawn from one sample of a study of neurological immune-mediated disorders. TCRdb passed the 5' RACE reads through MiXCR, listing each CDR3 protein once. The sample includes 65,000 to 75,000 distinct CDR3 sequences, roughly 4.9% of them seen just once. Sequences were obtained from PBMCs. The receptors were gathered from a woman in her 70s with multiple sclerosis. Each CDR3 is given with its conserved first and last residue. D genes are given only for firm matches. A clone size is listed for some rows: how often the clone was seen (once, few, many), or a class if it is expanded.

v_call	clone_size	j_call	d_call	cdr3_length	cdr3_aa	cdr3_nt
TRBV7-2	many	TRBJ2-3	-	18	CASSLALATRRGTDTQYF	TGTGCCAGCAGCTTAGCGCTCGCGACTAGGAGGGGGACAGATACGCAGTATTTT
TRBV5-6	-	TRBJ2-3	-	14	CANSLGRGTDTQYF	TGTGCCAACAGCTTGGGGAGGGGGACAGATACGCAGTATTTT
TRBV20-1	many	TRBJ1-5	-	16	CSAFNPRDTSNQPQHF	TGCAGTGCTTTTAACCCTCGGGACACTAGCAATCAGCCCCAGCATTTT
TRBV12-3/TRBV12-4	many	TRBJ1-1	-	17	CASSSPFSYRRRDEAFF	TGTGCCAGCAGTTCCCCATTCTCCTACCGACGACGGGATGAAGCTTTCTTT
TRBV7-2	many	TRBJ2-3	-	12	CASSKDRYTQYF	TGTGCCAGCAGCAAAGACCGATATACGCAGTATTTT
TRBV12-3/TRBV12-4	many	TRBJ2-2	TRBD2	14	CASKAGRRAGELFF	TGTGCCAGCAAAGCGGGACGGAGGGCCGGGGAGCTGTTTTTT
TRBV12-3/TRBV12-4	-	TRBJ1-2	-	15	CASSLQAAPNYGYTF	TGTGCCAGCAGTTTGCAGGCAGCACCGAACTATGGCTACACCTTC
TRBV5-1	many	TRBJ1-6	-	16	CASSQDTSSYNSPLHF	TGCGCCAGCAGCCAGGACACCAGCTCCTATAATTCACCCCTCCACTTT
TRBV5-1	many	TRBJ2-1	TRBD2	17	CASSLGSGLAGVNEQFF	TGCGCCAGCAGCTTGGGCTCTGGACTAGCGGGAGTCAATGAGCAGTTCTTC
TRBV6-6	many	TRBJ1-5	-	14	CASNTGKSNQPQHF	TGTGCCAGCAATACAGGGAAGAGCAATCAGCCCCAGCATTTT
TRBV20-1	many	TRBJ2-3	-	13	CSATSERTDTQYF	TGCAGTGCTACTAGCGAGCGCACAGATACGCAGTATTTT
TRBV2	many	TRBJ1-1	-	13	CASSGQMNTEAFF	TGTGCCAGCAGCGGACAGATGAACACTGAAGCTTTCTTT
TRBV20-1	many	TRBJ2-2	-	14	CSARDRPETGELFF	TGCAGTGCTAGAGATAGGCCAGAAACCGGGGAGCTGTTTTTT
TRBV7-9	many	TRBJ2-7	-	14	CASTSRDGRYEQYF	TGTGCCAGCACCTCCCGGGACGGACGCTACGAGCAGTACTTC
TRBV7-2	many	TRBJ2-3	TRBD1	15	CASSLGTASTDTQYF	TGTGCCAGCAGCTTGGGGACAGCGAGCACAGATACGCAGTATTTT
TRBV10-3	many	TRBJ2-7	TRBD1	14	CAISESDRTYEQYF	TGTGCCATCAGTGAGTCGGACAGGACCTACGAGCAGTACTTC
TRBV7-9	many	TRBJ2-7	-	15	CASSFRGDREEEQYF	TGTGCCAGCAGCTTTAGAGGAGACAGGGAGGAAGAGCAGTACTTC
TRBV7-2	few	TRBJ2-1	-	15	CASSLLGLSYNEQFF	TGTGCCAGCAGCTTGCTGGGGCTGTCCTACAATGAGCAGTTCTTC
TRBV10-1	many	TRBJ1-1	-	15	CASSDRPPPNTEAFF	TGCGCCAGCAGTGACCGACCTCCCCCGAACACTGAAGCTTTCTTT
TRBV15	few	TRBJ1-1	TRBD1	13	CATSGQGNTEAFF	TGTGCCACCTCGGGACAGGGGAACACTGAAGCTTTCTTT
TRBV7-2	many	TRBJ2-2	TRBD2	17	CASSLDSSGGNTGELFF	TGTGCCAGCAGCTTAGACTCTAGCGGAGGGAACACCGGGGAGCTGTTTTTT
TRBV20-1	many	TRBJ2-5	TRBD2	16	CSAIASTSGRAETQYF	TGCAGTGCTATAGCCTCGACTAGCGGGAGGGCAGAGACCCAGTACTTC
TRBV4-1	many	TRBJ2-6	-	17	CASSQFNLHSGANVLTF	TGCGCCAGCAGCCAATTCAACCTCCACTCTGGGGCCAACGTCCTGACTTTC
TRBV7-6	few	TRBJ2-1	-	13	CASSATGIDEQFF	TGTGCCAGCAGCGCGACAGGTATCGATGAGCAGTTCTTC
TRBV6-2/TRBV6-3	many	TRBJ2-1	TRBD1	13	CASRYTTGSEQFF	TGTGCCAGCAGATATACGACAGGGAGTGAGCAGTTCTTC
TRBV6-6	-	TRBJ2-1	-	13	CAGTATLQGEQFF	TGTGCCGGCACGGCCACCTTACAGGGAGAGCAGTTCTTC
TRBV10-3	many	TRBJ2-2	-	16	CAISVGTTSNTGELFF	TGTGCCATCAGTGTCGGTACAACGAGCAACACCGGGGAGCTGTTTTTT
TRBV11-2	-	TRBJ2-5	-	14	CASSALWGVETQYF	TGTGCCAGCAGCGCCCTTTGGGGGGTAGAGACCCAGTACTTC
TRBV12-3/TRBV12-4	many	TRBJ2-3	-	14	CASSLMAVSGTQYF	TGTGCCAGCAGTTTAATGGCGGTTTCGGGTACGCAGTATTTT
TRBV7-3	many	TRBJ1-1	TRBD1	12	CASSPRQGAAFF	TGTGCCAGCAGCCCTCGACAGGGGGCAGCTTTCTTT
TRBV20-1	many	TRBJ1-2	-	11	CSSNFGGGYTF	TGCAGTTCGAACTTTGGTGGGGGCTACACCTTC
TRBV10-1	-	TRBJ2-7	TRBD1	14	CASSEAGGTYEQYF	TGCGCCAGCAGTGAGGCAGGGGGAACCTACGAGCAGTACTTC
TRBV24-1	many	TRBJ2-1	TRBD1	11	CATSQGDEQFF	TGTGCCACCAGTCAGGGGGATGAGCAGTTCTTC
TRBV5-1	many	TRBJ1-1	-	15	CASSLEERANTEAFF	TGCGCCAGCAGCTTGGAGGAACGCGCGAACACTGAAGCTTTCTTT
TRBV25-1	many	TRBJ1-1	-	15	CASSEWGGDGTEAFF	TGTGCCAGCAGTGAATGGGGGGGAGATGGCACTGAAGCTTTCTTT
TRBV5-6	many	TRBJ2-7	TRBD1	16	CASSLGVGRGTYEQYF	TGTGCCAGCAGCTTAGGAGTGGGCAGGGGGACATACGAGCAGTACTTC